Below, 7 T cell receptor beta chains from the same sample are listed, as sequenced in a study of monozygotic twins with inflammatory bowel disease. TCRdb re-analyzed the 5' RACE reads; it lists each CDR3 protein once, without DNA. Its listing shows approximately 340,000 distinct CDR3 sequences. Specimen: blood. These receptors all stem from a human donor with ulcerative colitis or Crohn's disease, or a healthy co-twin of an affected twin (not recorded which).

The V call is TRBV12-3 or TRBV12-4, the J call TRBJ2-2. CDR3 length: 12 amino acids. CDR3 protein: CASSFSSGELFF.

The chain carries TRBV30 and TRBJ2-4; TCRdb's D call, TRBD1, is unchecked because there is no DNA. The CDR3 runs to 18 residues. CDR1 is GTSNPN, CDR2 SVGIG, per germline (reference sequence). The CDR3 reads CAWSRGQGREGPKNIQYF.

The gene calls are TRBV4-1 and TRBJ2-7; TCRdb returns TRBD1, unconfirmable since there is no DNA. CDR3 length: 14 amino acids. Germline CDR1 reads MGHRA; CDR2 reads YSYEKL. Here the CDR3 reads CASSQDPQGYEQYF.

The chain links TRBV18 to TRBJ2-3; TCRdb picks TRBD1, but there is no DNA to check that call. The germline V gene encodes CDR1 KGHSH and CDR2 LQKENI. This CDR3 spans 13 amino acids. The CDR3 region is CASWDRVTYTQYF.

The chain recombines TRBV6-6 with TRBJ1-6; without DNA, the TCRdb call of TRBD1 cannot be checked. Germline CDR1 reads MNHNY; CDR2 reads SVGAGI (reference sequence). CDR3 length equals 14 residues. The CDR3 spells CASNQGGVGSPLHF.

This chain connects TRBV20-1 to TRBJ2-7; TCRdb selects TRBD2, and the lack of DNA leaves this call unchecked. Germline values: CDR1 DFQATT, CDR2 SNEGSKA (reference sequence). The CDR3 runs 15 residues. Here the CDR3 reads CSADGLAGKTYEQYF.

The rearrangement joins TRBV13 to TRBJ1-6; TCRdb's D call, TRBD1, is unchecked because there is no DNA. The CDR3 contains 16 residues. Germline CDR1 and CDR2: PRHDT and FYEKMQ (reference sequence). CDR3: CASSRDTSSYNSPLHF.